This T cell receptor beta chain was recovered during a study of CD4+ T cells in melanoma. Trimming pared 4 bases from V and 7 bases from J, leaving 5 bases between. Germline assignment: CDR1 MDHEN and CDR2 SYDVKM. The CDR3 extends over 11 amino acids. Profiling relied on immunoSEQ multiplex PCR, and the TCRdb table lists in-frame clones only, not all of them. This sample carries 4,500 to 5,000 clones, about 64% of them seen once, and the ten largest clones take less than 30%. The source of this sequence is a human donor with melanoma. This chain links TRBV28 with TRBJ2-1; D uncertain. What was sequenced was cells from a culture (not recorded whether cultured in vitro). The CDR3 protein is CASSWANEQFF. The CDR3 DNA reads TGTGCCAGCAGTTGGGCTAATGAGCAGTTCTTC.